This entry concerns a single TCR beta chain. Its specificity is unknown. The CDR3 length is 14 residues. CDR1 and CDR2 from the germline V gene are DFQATT and SNEGSKA (reference sequence). The data were taken from a study of CXCR3-negative and CXCR3-positive naive CD8 T cells. General study points: Naive CXCR3-negative cells resembled naive CXCR3-positive cells in TRBV-TRBJ usage; memory cells differed. Naive CXCR3-positive cells had TRB CDR3s more hydrophobic than those of CXCR3-negative naive cells. Both naive subsets carried similar amounts of surface CD5, so TCR strength was inferred from TRB CDR3 properties.

Through 5' RACE with UMI labels, the TRB cDNA libraries were prepared. TCRdb reprocessed the 5' RACE reads, keeping one entry per CDR3 protein, no DNA. The sample holds 150,000 to 180,000 distinct CDR3 sequences. Sequenced input: naive CXCR3+ CD8+ T cells from blood. Subset specified: CD45RO-CCR7+CD27+CD95- naive CD8+ T cells expressing CXCR3 (TNR3+). The receptor was isolated from a human donor in good health. Some clones in this sample may be carry-over from other donors' samples. The chain links TRBV20-1 to TRBJ2-1. The CDR3 loop reads CSARDQLLSDEQFF.